The entry below gives a single TCR beta chain sequence along with its context. The sample comes from a study of blood T cell repertoires in COVID-19. The overall study: Spain, Italy and the United States supplied samples that represented acute and convalescent COVID-19. In each case, the material was cDNA or gDNA derived from T cells, B-cell-depleted T cells, or PBMCs.

Authors' data handling: Cell counts per sample came from amplifying reference gene primers. Clones were read by immunoSEQ multiplex PCR, and TCRdb kept only the in-frame ones, dropping some. The D gene and trimming were derived from the DNA, and the V and J assignments and clone size from that table. The sample consists of around 200,000 clones, 70% to 90% of them appearing once. What was sequenced was peripheral blood. This TCR was recovered from a middle-aged man with acute or convalescent COVID-19.

The CDR3: CASSQDPAGVIETQYF. The CDR3 region has the DNA TGTGCCAGCAGCCAAGATCCGGCAGGGGTAATAGAGACCCAGTACTTC. J is TRBJ2-5 and V is TRBV4-2, with TRBD1 as a possible D gene (6 bases). Germline V gene data show CDR1 as LGHNA and CDR2 as YNFKEQ. Trimming took 0 bases from V and 4 from J, leaving 15 bases between them. The CDR3 runs to 16 residues.